These 3 T cell receptor beta chains came from one sample sequenced in a study of Graves' ophthalmopathy and Graves' hyperthyroidism. Amplified TCR beta CDR3 regions were obtained using RNA transcripts as template. Second-round multiplex PCR followed a first-round RT-PCR using HTBI primers. In TCRdb, the multiplex PCR reads were re-called with MiXCR into one record per CDR3 protein. This sample carries 500,000 to 800,000 distinct CDR3 sequences, about two fifths of them seen once, and the ten largest clones take 2.5% to 3.5%. The sequenced material came from peripheral blood. Source of these receptors: an adult man with Graves' ophthalmopathy.

The chain recombines TRBV15 with TRBJ1-5; D might be TRBD1 (5 bases). This CDR3 contains 15 residues. From germline, CDR1 is LNHNV and CDR2 YYDKDF (reference sequence). The V and J ends lost 4 bases and 5 bases respectively, with 15 bases between them. CDR3: CATSTRDGTYQPQHF. CDR3 nucleotides: TGTGCCACCAGCACCCGGGACGGGACCTATCAGCCCCAGCATTTT.

This clonotype was counted ten times or more. The gene calls are TRBV14 and TRBJ1-2; D uncertain. V was clipped by 3 bases and J by 6 bases, with 17 bases between them. CDR1 is SGHDN, CDR2 FVKESK, per germline. CDR3 length: 15 residues. This CDR3 reads CASSQAWSLPHGYTF. Written as DNA, the CDR3 is TGTGCCAGCAGCCAGGCTTGGAGCCTACCACATGGCTACACCTTC. Full variable domain (rest looked up from reference TRBV14 and TRBJ1-2): EAGVTQFPSHSVIEKGQTVTLRCDPISGHDNLYWYRRVMGKEIKFLLHFVKESKQDESGMPNNRFLAERTGGTYSTLKVQPAELEDSGVYFCASSQAWSLPHGYTFGSGTRLTVV.

This clonotype appeared many times. J is TRBJ2-7 and V is TRBV7-9; 8 bases fit TRBD2. Trimming cost V 5 bases and J 3 bases; bases outside gene matches: 9. In germline, CDR1 is SEHNR, CDR2 FQNEAQ (reference sequence). This CDR3 region has 15 residues. The CDR3 coding sequence is TGTGCCAGCAGCCAAGAAGGACTAGCAGACTACGAGCAGTACTTC. As protein: CASSQEGLADYEQYF. Filled out from reference TRBV7-9 and TRBJ2-7, the complete variable domain reads DTGVSQNPRHKITKRGQNVTFRCDPISEHNRLYWYRQTLGQGPEFLTYFQNEAQLEKSRLLSDRFSAERPKGSFSTLEIQRTEQGDSAMYLCASSQEGLADYEQYFGPGTRLTVT.